A selection of T cell receptor beta chains follows, all from one sample in a study of blood T cell repertoires in COVID-19. Generated by immunoSEQ multiplex PCR, the TCRdb table keeps only in-frame clones and is missing some. The data show over 85,000 clones, with around 80% seen just once and roughly 25% held by the top ten. Source material: peripheral blood. Source of these receptors: a man aged 55 to 70 with acute or convalescent COVID-19. The CDR3 runs from the conserved cysteine through the conserved F or W. The D gene is left open where the match is weak. A clone size is listed for some rows: how often the clone was seen (once, few, many), or a class if it is expanded.

>TRBJ1-2|once|TRBV29-1|-
CSVVENGYTF
TGCAGCGTTGTGGAGAATGGCTACACCTTC
>TRBJ1-4|-|TRBV7-9|TRBD1
CASSPRTGGGEKLFF
TGTGCCAGCAGCCCACGGACAGGGGGCGGTGAAAAACTGTTTTTT
>TRBJ1-1|-|TRBV6-5|TRBD1
CASSPRGLFSAAFF
TGTGCCAGCAGTCCCAGGGGGCTCTTTTCGGCGGCTTTCTTT
>TRBJ1-6|-|TRBV5-6|TRBD1
CASNWGTVGSPLHF
TGTGCCAGCAACTGGGGGACAGTAGGTTCACCCCTCCACTTT
>TRBJ1-4|-|TRBV6-5|-
CASSLHRRLNEKLFF
TGTGCCAGCAGTCTACACAGACGGCTTAATGAAAAACTGTTTTTT
>TRBJ1-2|-|TRBV12-3/TRBV12-4|-
CASSFGGPYGYTF
TGTGCCAGCAGTTTCGGGGGACCCTATGGCTACACCTTC
>TRBJ1-2|-|TRBV27|-
CASGLGDRPLGYGYTF
TGTGCCAGCGGGTTGGGTGACAGGCCCCTGGGCTATGGCTACACCTTC
>TRBJ1-5|-|TRBV7-2|-
CASSLGPGEGQPQHF
TGTGCCAGCAGCTTGGGTCCAGGGGAAGGTCAGCCCCAGCATTTT
>TRBJ1-1|-|TRBV4-1|TRBD1
CASSQDPTGREAFF
TGCGCCAGCAGCCAAGATCCGACAGGGCGAGAAGCTTTCTTT
>TRBJ1-1|-|TRBV7-8|-
CASSLSGQRNTEAFF
TGTGCCAGCAGCTTATCCGGACAGAGGAACACTGAAGCTTTCTTT
>TRBJ2-1|-|TRBV11-3|-
CASSSTTKGVLLF
TGTGCCAGCAGCTCAACAACGAAAGGGGTATTACTCTTC
>TRBJ2-3|-|TRBV29-1|-
CSVEDPPDQATDTQYF
TGCAGCGTTGAAGATCCACCCGATCAAGCCACAGATACGCAGTATTTT
>TRBJ1-2|-|TRBV28|-
CASSYAGSNNYGYTF
TGTGCCAGCAGCTATGCGGGGTCGAATAACTATGGCTACACCTTC
>TRBJ2-3|once|TRBV6-5|-
CASSYSRDTDTQYF
TGTGCCAGCAGTTACTCCCGGGACACAGATACGCAGTATTTT
>TRBJ1-5|-|TRBV7-2|-
CASSPWGRESQPQHF
TGTGCCAGCAGCCCATGGGGCCGCGAAAGCCAGCCCCAGCATTTT
>TRBJ2-5|-|TRBV19|-
CASSIGQGRGYQETQYF
TGTGCCAGTAGTATAGGTCAGGGAAGGGGGTACCAAGAGACCCAGTACTTC
>TRBJ1-5|-|TRBV19|-
CASSKLSTGFDQPQHF
TGTGCCAGTAGTAAACTATCCACAGGGTTTGATCAGCCCCAGCATTTT
>TRBJ2-1|-|TRBV5-1|TRBD2
CASSLGGAGGLNEQFF
TGCGCCAGCAGCTTGGGAGGGGCGGGGGGCCTCAATGAGCAGTTCTTC
>TRBJ2-1|-|TRBV5-4|-
CASPGLLPDEQFF
TGTGCCAGTCCGGGACTCTTACCGGATGAGCAGTTCTTC
>TRBJ1-2|-|TRBV30|TRBD1
CAWRNRGYGAYGYTF
TGTGCCTGGAGGAACAGGGGGTACGGGGCCTATGGCTACACCTTC
>TRBJ1-1|-|TRBV12-3/TRBV12-4|TRBD1
CASSNTGGTEAFF
TGTGCCAGCAGCAATACAGGGGGCACTGAAGCTTTCTTT
>TRBJ1-5|-|TRBV7-9|-
CASSDGRVGNQPQHF
TGTGCCAGCAGCGATGGGAGGGTAGGCAATCAGCCCCAGCATTTT
>TRBJ1-1|-|TRBV7-2|TRBD1
CASSLTGLNTEAFF
TGTGCCAGCAGCTTGACAGGGTTGAACACTGAAGCTTTCTTT
>TRBJ2-1|-|TRBV5-1|TRBD1
CASSAGQGKTKGDEQFF
TGCGCCAGCAGCGCCGGACAGGGAAAGACTAAGGGGGATGAGCAGTTCTTC
>TRBJ2-3|-|TRBV29-1|-
CSVGGGAGGDTQYF
TGCAGCGTTGGAGGGGGGGCCGGCGGAGATACGCAGTATTTT
>TRBJ1-5|-|TRBV27|-
CASSSRVRNQPQHF
TGTGCCAGCAGTTCCAGGGTTCGCAATCAGCCCCAGCATTTT
>TRBJ1-2|-|TRBV5-4|TRBD1
CASSSGQGALNYGYTF
TGTGCCAGCAGCTCCGGACAGGGGGCGTTAAACTATGGCTACACCTTC